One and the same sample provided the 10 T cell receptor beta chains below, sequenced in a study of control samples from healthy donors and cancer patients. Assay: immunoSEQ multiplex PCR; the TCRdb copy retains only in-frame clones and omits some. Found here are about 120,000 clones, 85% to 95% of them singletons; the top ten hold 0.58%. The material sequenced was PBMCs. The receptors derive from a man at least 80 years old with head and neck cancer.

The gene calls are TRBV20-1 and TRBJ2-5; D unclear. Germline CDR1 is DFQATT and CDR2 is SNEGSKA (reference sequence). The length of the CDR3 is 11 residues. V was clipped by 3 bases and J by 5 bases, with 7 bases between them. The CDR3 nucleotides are TGCAGTGCTAGTTACGGGGAGACCCAGTACTTC. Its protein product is CSASYGETQYF.

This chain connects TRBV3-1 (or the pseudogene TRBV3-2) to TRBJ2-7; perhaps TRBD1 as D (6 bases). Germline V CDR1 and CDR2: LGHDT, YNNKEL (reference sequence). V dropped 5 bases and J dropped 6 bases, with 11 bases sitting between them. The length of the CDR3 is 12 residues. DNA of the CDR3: TGTGCCAGCAGCTGGACAGAAGCCGAGCAGTACTTC. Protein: CASSWTEAEQYF.

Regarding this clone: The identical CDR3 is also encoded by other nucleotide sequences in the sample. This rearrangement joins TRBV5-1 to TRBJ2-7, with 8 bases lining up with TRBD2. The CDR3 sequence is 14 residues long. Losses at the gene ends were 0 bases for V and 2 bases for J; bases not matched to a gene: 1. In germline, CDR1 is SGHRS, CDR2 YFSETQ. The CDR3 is CASSLGGGPYEQYF. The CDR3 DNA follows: TGCGCCAGCAGCTTGGGCGGGGGGCCCTACGAGCAGTACTTC.

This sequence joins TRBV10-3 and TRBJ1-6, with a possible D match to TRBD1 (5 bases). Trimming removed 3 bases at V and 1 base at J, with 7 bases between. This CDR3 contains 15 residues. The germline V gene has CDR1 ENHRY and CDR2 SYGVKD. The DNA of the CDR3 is TGTGCCATCAGTGACAGGGAGTCCTATAATTCACCCCTCCACTTT. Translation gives CAISDRESYNSPLHF.

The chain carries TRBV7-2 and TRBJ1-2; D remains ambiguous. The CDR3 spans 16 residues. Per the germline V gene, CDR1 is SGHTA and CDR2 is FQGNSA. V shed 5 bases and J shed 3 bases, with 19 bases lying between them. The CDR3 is CASSPSPDLLDYGYTF. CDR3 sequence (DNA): TGTGCCAGCAGCCCGAGTCCAGACCTCCTTGACTATGGCTACACCTTC. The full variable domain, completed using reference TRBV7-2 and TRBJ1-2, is GAGVSQSPSNKVTEKGKDVELRCDPISGHTALYWYRQSLGQGLEFLIYFQGNSAPDKSGLPSDRFSAERTGGSVSTLTIQRTQQEDSAVYLCASSPSPDLLDYGYTFGSGTRLTVV.

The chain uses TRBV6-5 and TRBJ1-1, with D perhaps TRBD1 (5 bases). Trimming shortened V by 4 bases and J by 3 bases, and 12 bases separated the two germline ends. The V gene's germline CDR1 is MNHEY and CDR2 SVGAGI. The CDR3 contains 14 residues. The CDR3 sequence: CASSSGGRDTEAFF. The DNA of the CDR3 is TGTGCCAGCAGTTCTGGGGGGAGGGACACTGAAGCTTTCTTT.

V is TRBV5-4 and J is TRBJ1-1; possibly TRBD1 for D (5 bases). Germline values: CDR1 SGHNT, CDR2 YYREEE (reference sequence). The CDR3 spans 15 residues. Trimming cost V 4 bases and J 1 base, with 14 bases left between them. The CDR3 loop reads CASSLATAGNTEAFF. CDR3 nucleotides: TGTGCCAGCAGCCTAGCGACAGCTGGGAACACTGAAGCTTTCTTT.

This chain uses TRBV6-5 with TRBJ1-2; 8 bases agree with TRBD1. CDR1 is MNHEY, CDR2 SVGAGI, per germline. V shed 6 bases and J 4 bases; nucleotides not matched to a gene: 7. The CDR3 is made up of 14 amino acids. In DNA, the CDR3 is TGTGCCAGCAGCACTACAGGGGGAAGCTATGGCTACACCTTC. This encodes CASSTTGGSYGYTF.

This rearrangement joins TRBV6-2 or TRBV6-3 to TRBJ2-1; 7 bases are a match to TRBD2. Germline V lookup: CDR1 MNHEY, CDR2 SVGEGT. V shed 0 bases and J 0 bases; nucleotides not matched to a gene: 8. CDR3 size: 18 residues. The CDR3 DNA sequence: TGTGCCAGCAGTTACTCGGCTAGCGGAAGGGCCTCCTACAATGAGCAGTTCTTC. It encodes CASSYSASGRASYNEQFF.

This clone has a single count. In DNA, the CDR3 is TGTGCCAGCAGGGGGTCTACTGGGTCGTCCTACGAGCAGTACTTC. Protein product: CASRGSTGSSYEQYF. The chain combines TRBV6-5 with TRBJ2-7; no clear D. CDR1 and CDR2 from the germline V gene are MNHEY and SVGAGI. V was pared by 6 bases and J by 1 base, with 16 bases between. The CDR3 runs to 15 residues.